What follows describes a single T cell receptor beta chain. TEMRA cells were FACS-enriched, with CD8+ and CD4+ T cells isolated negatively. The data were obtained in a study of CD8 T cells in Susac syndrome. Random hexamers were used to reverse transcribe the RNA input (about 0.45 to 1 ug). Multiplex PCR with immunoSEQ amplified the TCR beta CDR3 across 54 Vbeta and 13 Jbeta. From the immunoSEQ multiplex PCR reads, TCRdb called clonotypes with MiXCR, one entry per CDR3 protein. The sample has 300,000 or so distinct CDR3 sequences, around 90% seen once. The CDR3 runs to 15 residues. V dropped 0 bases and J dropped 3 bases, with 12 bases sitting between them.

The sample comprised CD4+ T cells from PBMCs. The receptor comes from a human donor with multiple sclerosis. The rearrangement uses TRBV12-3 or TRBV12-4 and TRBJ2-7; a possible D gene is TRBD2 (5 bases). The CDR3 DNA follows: TGTGCCAGCAGTTTAGCGGGCCGGACTCTCTACGAGCAGTACTTC. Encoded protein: CASSLAGRTLYEQYF.